Listed below are T cell receptor beta chains from one sample, sequenced in a study of chemoradiotherapy in HPV16-positive cancers. Using immunoSEQ multiplex PCR, the repertoire was profiled, and TCRdb retains in-frame clones only, with some absent. The sample carries approximately 3,100 clones, around nine tenths recorded once. The input for sequencing was tumor tissue, taken from a patient who underwent chemoradiotherapy. Receptors originate from a human donor with HPV-associated anogenital cancer. CDR3s include the opening cysteine and the closing phenylalanine or tryptophan. Fields, in order: clone size, D gene, J gene, V gene, CDR3 protein, CDR3 DNA. D genes are given only for firm matches. Clone size is given for some rows only: seen once, a few or many times, or a class if the clone is expanded.

-,-,TRBJ2-1,TRBV6-5,CASSRTLRGEQFF,TGTGCCAGCAGTCGGACCCTGCGGGGTGAGCAGTTCTTC
-,-,TRBJ1-1,TRBV5-4,CASSGGRNTEAFF,TGTGCCAGCAGCGGAGGACGGAACACTGAAGCTTTCTTT
-,-,TRBJ2-3,TRBV7-6,CASSLISGNTDTQYF,TGTGCCAGCAGCCTGATTAGCGGCAACACAGATACGCAGTATTTT
-,TRBD2,TRBJ2-7,TRBV4-1,CASSQDLAVLFYEQYF,TGCGCCAGCAGCCAAGATCTAGCGGTGTTATTCTACGAGCAGTACTTC
few,-,TRBJ2-3,TRBV5-6,CASSLVGARDTQYF,TGTGCCAGCAGCTTGGTAGGGGCGCGGGATACGCAGTATTTT
-,TRBD2,TRBJ2-5,TRBV7-9,CASSPPTSGRETQYF,TGTGCCAGCAGCCCCCCGACTAGCGGGAGGGAGACCCAGTACTTC
-,-,TRBJ1-5,TRBV5-1,CASSLVPNQPQHF,TGCGCCAGCAGCTTGGTCCCAAATCAGCCCCAGCATTTT
-,-,TRBJ1-5,TRBV21-1,CASKGRSYGREPQHF,TGTGCCAGCAAGGGCAGGAGCTATGGGAGGGAGCCCCAGCATTTT
-,TRBD1,TRBJ2-7,TRBV4-3,CASSPGAGGNEQYF,TGCGCCAGCAGCCCGGGGGCAGGGGGCAACGAGCAGTACTTC
-,TRBD2,TRBJ2-1,TRBV19,CASSLTGGPSDEQFF,TGTGCCAGTAGTCTCACGGGAGGGCCCTCGGATGAGCAGTTCTTC
-,-,TRBJ2-1,TRBV27,CASSSLGTSTYNEQFF,TGTGCCAGCAGTTCTCTAGGTACTTCTACCTACAATGAGCAGTTCTTC
-,-,TRBJ2-4,TRBV27,CASSPSGQLSKNIQYF,TGTGCCAGCAGTCCATCTGGACAGCTTTCGAAAAACATTCAGTACTTC
-,TRBD1,TRBJ1-2,TRBV30,CAWRLRGDLYGYTF,TGTGCCTGGAGGCTCAGGGGGGACCTCTATGGCTACACCTTC
-,TRBD2,TRBJ2-5,TRBV11-2,CASSRGLAGRETQYF,TGTGCCAGCAGCCGGGGACTAGCGGGAAGAGAGACCCAGTACTTC
-,TRBD1,TRBJ2-7,TRBV28,CASSLTGSSYEQYF,TGTGCCAGCAGTTTGACAGGGAGCTCCTACGAGCAGTACTTC
-,-,TRBJ2-3,TRBV2,CASSSTSSVDTQYF,TGTGCCAGCAGTTCCACTAGTTCCGTAGATACGCAGTATTTT
-,TRBD1,TRBJ2-2,TRBV5-1,CASSMTGGRTTGELFF,TGCGCCAGCAGCATGACAGGGGGCCGGACCACCGGGGAGCTGTTTTTT
-,TRBD2,TRBJ2-3,TRBV12-5,CASGSGTSGIWTDTQYF,TGTGCTAGTGGTTCCGGGACTAGCGGGATTTGGACGGATACGCAGTATTTT
-,-,TRBJ1-5,TRBV19,CASRISDRGGSSNQPQHF,TGTGCCAGTAGAATATCGGACCGAGGGGGGAGTAGCAATCAGCCCCAGCATTTT
-,-,TRBJ2-2,TRBV5-4,CASSLVGSNGELFF,TGTGCCAGCAGCTTGGTCGGGAGTAACGGGGAGCTGTTTTTT
-,-,TRBJ1-3,TRBV7-8,CASSSTDHARASGNTIYF,TGTGCCAGCAGCTCAACCGACCACGCGCGCGCCTCTGGAAACACCATATATTTT
-,-,TRBJ2-5,TRBV7-9,CASSLYRQETQYF,TGTGCCAGCAGCTTATACCGCCAAGAGACCCAGTACTTC
-,-,TRBJ2-7,TRBV4-3,CASSQDTGTYEQYF,TGCGCCAGCAGCCAAGATACAGGAACGTACGAGCAGTACTTC
few,-,TRBJ2-1,TRBV7-7,CASSLGGGPYNEQFF,TGTGCTAGCAGCTTAGGTGGGGGTCCCTACAATGAGCAGTTCTTC
once,TRBD2,TRBJ2-5,TRBV11-1,CASSSRLAGQETQYF,TGTGCCAGCAGCTCGCGACTAGCGGGGCAAGAGACCCAGTACTTC
-,TRBD2,TRBJ2-7,TRBV28,CASSRSGALYEQYF,TGTGCCAGCAGCCGTAGCGGGGCCCTTTACGAGCAGTACTTC
-,-,TRBJ1-2,TRBV7-9,CASSLGWTGNYGYTF,TGTGCCAGCAGCTTAGGCTGGACGGGTAACTATGGCTACACCTTC
-,-,TRBJ2-3,TRBV5-1,CASSLGTGTDTQYF,TGCGCCAGCAGCTTGGGGACAGGCACAGATACGCAGTATTTT
-,-,TRBJ2-7,TRBV4-3,CASSQDYLLGADSYEQYF,TGCGCCAGCAGCCAAGATTACCTCCTGGGGGCGGACTCCTACGAGCAGTACTTC
-,TRBD2,TRBJ2-7,TRBV28,CASSTANPGLAQNSFSYEQYF,TGTGCCAGCAGCACCGCAAATCCCGGACTAGCACAAAACTCTTTCTCCTACGAGCAGTACTTC
-,-,TRBJ2-7,TRBV2,CASNPSSGEQYF,TGTGCCAGCAACCCCTCAAGTGGCGAGCAGTACTTC
-,-,TRBJ2-1,TRBV27,CASSLSLKYNEQFF,TGTGCCAGCAGTTTATCACTGAAATACAATGAGCAGTTCTTC
-,-,TRBJ2-4,TRBV28,CASRRIDVAKNIQYF,TGTGCCAGCAGACGAATTGACGTGGCCAAAAACATTCAGTACTTC
-,-,TRBJ2-1,TRBV19,CASRKGTSGYNEQFF,TGTGCCAGCCGGAAAGGGACGAGCGGATACAATGAGCAGTTCTTC
-,TRBD1,TRBJ1-1,TRBV19,CASSIQRQGVNTEAFF,TGTGCCAGTAGTATCCAAAGACAGGGGGTGAACACTGAAGCTTTCTTT
-,-,TRBJ2-2,TRBV11-2,CASSLNIDTGELFF,TGTGCCAGCAGCTTAAACATAGACACCGGGGAGCTGTTTTTT
-,-,TRBJ2-3,TRBV6-5,CATLRSYTQYF,TGTGCCACTCTCCGATCTTATACGCAGTATTTT
-,-,TRBJ2-5,TRBV5-4,CASSLTQETQYF,TGTGCCAGCAGCTTGACCCAAGAGACCCAGTACTTC
-,-,TRBJ2-5,TRBV28,CASSLGNLEETQYF,TGTGCCAGCAGTTTAGGGAACTTGGAAGAGACCCAGTACTTC
-,TRBD1,TRBJ2-7,TRBV5-1,CASSFQGQIYEQYF,TGCGCCAGCAGCTTTCAGGGACAGATCTACGAGCAGTACTTC
-,TRBD2,TRBJ2-7,TRBV28,CASSFHLADLSYEQYF,TGTGCCAGCAGTTTCCACCTAGCGGACCTTTCTTACGAGCAGTACTTC
-,-,TRBJ1-1,TRBV19,CASSTGKSTEAFF,TGTGCCAGTAGTACCGGAAAATCCACTGAAGCTTTCTTT
once,TRBD2,TRBJ2-3,TRBV30,CAWSVGGGTDTQYF,TGTGCCTGGAGTGTGGGGGGGGGCACAGATACGCAGTATTTT
-,-,TRBJ2-7,TRBV5-4,CASSVSGLTYEQYF,TGTGCCAGCAGCGTGAGCGGGTTGACCTACGAGCAGTACTTC
few,-,TRBJ2-1,TRBV7-9,CASSPPMLLDDEQFF,TGTGCCAGCAGCCCACCTATGTTGCTGGACGATGAGCAGTTCTTC
-,TRBD1,TRBJ2-1,TRBV7-6,CASTSLGDRGYNEQFF,TGTGCCAGCACCTCCCTCGGGGACAGGGGTTACAATGAGCAGTTCTTC
once,TRBD2,TRBJ2-1,TRBV28,CASSLSGRGSYNEQFF,TGTGCCAGCAGTTTATCCGGGAGGGGCTCCTACAATGAGCAGTTCTTC
-,-,TRBJ2-4,TRBV18,CASLLQGQRDIQYF,TGTGCCAGCTTACTTCAGGGCCAGCGGGACATTCAGTACTTC
once,TRBD2,TRBJ2-1,TRBV11-3,CASSPILAGVQEQFF,TGTGCCAGCAGCCCCATACTAGCGGGAGTTCAGGAGCAGTTCTTC
-,-,TRBJ2-1,TRBV9,CASSVAGTPPSEQFF,TGTGCCAGCAGCGTAGCTGGGACTCCACCCAGTGAGCAGTTCTTC
-,TRBD2,TRBJ2-3,TRBV11-1,CASSLALGTSSDTQYF,TGTGCCAGCAGCTTAGCGCTTGGGACTAGTTCTGATACGCAGTATTTT
-,-,TRBJ1-2,TRBV30,CASSLYGYTF,TGTGCCTCCTCCCTCTATGGCTACACCTTC
-,TRBD1,TRBJ1-1,TRBV7-8,CASSARRGRTEAFF,TGTGCCAGCAGCGCCCGTAGGGGGCGGACTGAAGCTTTCTTT
-,TRBD1,TRBJ1-2,TRBV25-1,CASSESDRDDYGYTF,TGTGCCAGCAGTGAATCGGACAGGGATGACTATGGCTACACCTTC
-,TRBD2,TRBJ2-1,TRBV2,CATYPGLAGDSYNEQFF,TGTGCCACCTACCCCGGACTAGCGGGAGATTCCTACAATGAGCAGTTCTTC
-,TRBD2,TRBJ2-7,TRBV7-3,CASSIPGLAWHF,TGTGCCAGCAGCATCCCGGGACTAGCGTGGCACTTC
-,-,TRBJ1-1,TRBV6-1,CASKPQGSTEAFF,TGTGCCAGCAAACCTCAGGGTAGCACTGAAGCTTTCTTT
-,-,TRBJ2-7,TRBV4-1,CASSQGLSEQYF,TGCGCCAGCAGCCAAGGGTTATCGGAGCAGTACTTC
-,-,TRBJ2-3,TRBV5-4,CASSLMAAVVTDTQYF,TGTGCCAGCAGCTTGATGGCGGCCGTTGTCACAGATACGCAGTATTTT